What follows is one TCR beta chain and its context. The data were obtained in a study of blood T cell repertoires in COVID-19. In the study overall: Nucleic acid was either cDNA or gDNA, and it came from T cells, B-cell-depleted T cells, or PBMCs.

The authors' processing: Amplifying reference gene primers gave estimates of nucleated cell counts. Generated by immunoSEQ multiplex PCR, the TCRdb table keeps only in-frame clones and is missing some. That table supplies the V and J calls and clone size; D and trimming were determined from the DNA. This repertoire shows about 250,000 clones, approximately 85% found once; its top ten account for 5% to 6.5%. V lost 3 bases to trimming and J lost 7 bases; unmatched junction nucleotides: 10. Germline CDR1 reads KGHDR; CDR2 reads SFDVKD. This CDR3 is 15 amino acids long. This TCR derives from a middle-aged man with COVID-19, enrolled during active disease. Specimen: peripheral blood. The V gene is TRBV24-1, the J gene TRBJ1-2, with 7 bases aligning to TRBD1. The CDR3 DNA sequence: TGTGCCACCAGTGATCCATCGACAGGGACCCTTGGCTACACCTTC. Translation: CATSDPSTGTLGYTF.